The 9 T cell receptor beta chains below all came from one sample that was sequenced in a study of cytomegalovirus exposure and HLA in healthy donors. Sequencing used immunoSEQ multiplex PCR; TCRdb keeps in-frame clones, though not all of them. The repertoire holds some 75,000 clones, with roughly 96% as singletons. Sequencing input: PBMCs. The origin of the receptors is a woman aged 18-29 years in good health and CMV-seronegative.

V and J are TRBV28 and TRBJ2-1; no clear D gene. Germline-derived CDR1 and CDR2 are MDHEN and SYDVKM. V lost 1 base and J 2 bases, leaving 12 bases between the germline ends. The CDR3 totals 16 residues. Written as DNA, the CDR3 is TGTGCCAGCAGTTTATCCCCGTTGCCGGCCTACAATGAGCAGTTCTTC. This codes for CASSLSPLPAYNEQFF.

The chain recombines TRBV6-5 with TRBJ1-6; D unclear. V lost 2 bases, J lost 10 bases, and 9 bases lay in between. The CDR3 spans 13 residues. Germline CDR1 is MNHEY and CDR2 is SVGAGI. The CDR3 here is CASSYPGGSPLHF. The DNA of the CDR3 is TGTGCCAGCAGTTACCCCGGAGGGTCACCCCTCCACTTT.

This sequence joins TRBV7-8 and TRBJ2-7, with 10 bases lining up with TRBD2. The CDR3 is made up of 15 amino acids. CDR1 is SGHVS and CDR2 is FQNEAQ in the germline V gene. Losses at the gene ends were 5 bases for V and 2 bases for J; bases not matched to a gene: 6. The DNA of the CDR3 is TGTGCCAGCAGCACAGGACTAGCGGATACCTACGAGCAGTACTTC. Translation gives CASSTGLADTYEQYF.

The V gene is TRBV11-2, the J gene TRBJ2-2, with 8 positions matching TRBD2. The junction had 6 bases not matched to a gene; V was cut back by 8 bases and J by 7 bases. Germline V gives CDR1 SGHAT, CDR2 FQNNGV. The CDR3 spans 13 residues. The chain's CDR3 is CASRDGRGGELFF. In nucleotides, the CDR3 is TGTGCCAGCCGGGACGGGAGGGGCGGGGAGCTGTTTTTT.

CDR3: CASSVPRDGQGNEKLFF. In DNA, the CDR3 is TGTGCCAGCAGCGTCCCCAGAGACGGACAGGGTAATGAAAAACTGTTTTTT. The V gene is TRBV9, the J gene TRBJ1-4; TRBD1 matches at 8 bases. CDR3 length: 17 residues. Germline CDR1 and CDR2: SGDLS and YYNGEE. Unmatched junction bases numbered 10, after V lost 2 bases and J lost 4 bases.

The rearrangement uses TRBV2 and TRBJ2-7; 7 bases fit TRBD2. The trim removed 7 bases at V and 1 base at J, leaving 10 bases unmatched. Germline CDR1 is SNHLY and CDR2 is FYNNEI. The CDR3 sequence is 15 residues long. CDR3: CASTLQPSGSYEQYF. CDR3 bases: TGTGCCAGCACTCTTCAGCCTAGCGGTTCCTACGAGCAGTACTTC.

The rearrangement links TRBV15 to TRBJ1-5; D may be TRBD1 (6 bases). This CDR3 contains 16 residues. Germline V gene data show CDR1 as LNHNV and CDR2 as YYDKDF (reference sequence). V was pared by 7 bases and J by 0 bases, with 16 bases between. The CDR3 spells CATNGGGPSSNQPQHF. For the CDR3, the DNA is TGTGCCACCAATGGGGGGGGCCCCTCTAGCAATCAGCCCCAGCATTTT. Drawing the rest from reference TRBV15 and TRBJ1-5, the complete variable domain is DAMVIQNPRYQVTQFGKPVTLSCSQTLNHNVMYWYQQKSSQAPKLLFHYYDKDFNNEADTPDNFQSRRPNTSFCFLDIRSPGLGDTAMYLCATNGGGPSSNQPQHFGDGTRLSIL.

The chain recombines TRBV7-8 with TRBJ2-5; 7 nucleotides line up with TRBD2. Trimming at V came to 6 bases and at J to 2 bases, leaving 9 bases not matched to a gene. Germline V CDR1 and CDR2: SGHVS, FQNEAQ. The CDR3 runs 15 residues. CDR3: CASRFGTTPQETQYF. For the CDR3, the DNA is TGTGCCAGCAGGTTCGGGACTACACCTCAAGAGACCCAGTACTTC.

For this clone: The sample contains more than one DNA sequence encoding this CDR3. This chain connects TRBV9 to TRBJ2-1; tentatively, D is TRBD1 (5 bases). V was pared by 2 bases and J by 0 bases, with 9 bases between. This CDR3 has 15 amino acids. CDR1 and CDR2 (germline): SGDLS, YYNGEE. CDR3: CASSVGASSYNEQFF. The CDR3 DNA sequence: TGTGCCAGCAGCGTTGGGGCCAGCTCCTACAATGAGCAGTTCTTC.